This is a list of T cell receptor beta chains from one sample in a study of shared clonotypes between healthy human individuals. Sequencing was performed with immunoSEQ multiplex PCR; in TCRdb, only in-frame clones are kept and a portion is missing. The data contain some 2 million clones, roughly 94% of them singletons. Sequences were obtained from naive CD8+ T cells sorted from blood. These TCRs come from a man younger than 35 in good health. CDR3s include the opening cysteine and the closing phenylalanine or tryptophan. A D gene is named only where the DNA matches it firmly. Size values are once, few and many counts, or a class for expanded clones, and some rows have none.

j_call d_call clone_size v_call cdr3_aa cdr3_nt
TRBJ2-5 . . TRBV7-2 CASSLGGGTQYF TGTGCCAGCAGCTTAGGTGGGGGGACCCAGTACTTC
TRBJ2-3 TRBD2 . TRBV2 CASSGLAGPTDTQYF TGTGCCAGCAGTGGACTAGCGGGGCCCACAGATACGCAGTATTTT
TRBJ2-4 . . TRBV7-9 CASSLVEGNIQYF TGTGCCAGCAGCTTAGTAGAGGGTAACATTCAGTACTTC
TRBJ2-2 . . TRBV27 CASSFLLGAEGELFF TGTGCCAGCAGTTTTCTTTTGGGGGCGGAGGGGGAGCTGTTTTTT
TRBJ2-7 . . TRBV10-2 CASCSFGEAYEQYF TGCGCCAGCTGTTCTTTTGGGGAAGCCTACGAGCAGTACTTC
TRBJ1-5 . . TRBV27 CASSFPGPNQPQHF TGTGCCAGCAGTTTCCCAGGACCTAATCAGCCCCAGCATTTT
TRBJ2-5 TRBD2 . TRBV7-9 CASSFRTSEETQYF TGTGCCAGCAGCTTTCGGACTAGCGAGGAGACCCAGTACTTC
TRBJ1-6 TRBD1 . TRBV7-9 CASSLVQGASSPLHF TGTGCCAGCAGCTTAGTACAGGGGGCGAGTTCACCCCTCCACTTT
TRBJ2-7 TRBD2 . TRBV13 CASQLGGRTSYEQYF TGTGCCAGCCAGTTGGGGGGGAGGACTTCCTACGAGCAGTACTTC
TRBJ1-6 . few TRBV5-6 CASSFGERALHF TGTGCCAGCAGCTTCGGTGAGAGGGCCCTCCACTTT
TRBJ2-2 . . TRBV4-3 CASSPPPGVDGELFF TGCGCCAGCAGCCCACCTCCGGGAGTAGACGGGGAGCTGTTTTTT
TRBJ2-3 . . TRBV6-6 CASSYGHEGADTQYF TGTGCCAGCAGTTACGGCCATGAGGGCGCAGATACGCAGTATTTT
TRBJ1-1 . . TRBV7-9 CASSLAWAGSGEAFF TGTGCCAGCAGCTTAGCGTGGGCTGGATCAGGTGAAGCTTTCTTT
TRBJ1-1 . . TRBV10-1 CASSEHRVDTEAFF TGCGCCAGCAGTGAGCACAGGGTGGACACTGAAGCTTTCTTT